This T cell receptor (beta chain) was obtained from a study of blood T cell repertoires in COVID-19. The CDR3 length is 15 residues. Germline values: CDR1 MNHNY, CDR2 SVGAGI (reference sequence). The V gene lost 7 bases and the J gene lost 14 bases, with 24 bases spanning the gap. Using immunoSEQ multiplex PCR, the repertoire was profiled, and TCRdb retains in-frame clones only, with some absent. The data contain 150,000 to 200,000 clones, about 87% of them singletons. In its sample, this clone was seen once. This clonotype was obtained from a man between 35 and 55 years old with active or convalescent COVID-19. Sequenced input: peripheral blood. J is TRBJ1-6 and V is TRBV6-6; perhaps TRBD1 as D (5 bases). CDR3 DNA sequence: TGTGCCAGCACCGGGACTTCTAGGACCTCCGCCACCCTCCACTTT. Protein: CASTGTSRTSATLHF.